These 12 T cell receptor beta chains were all obtained from the same sample, sequenced in a study. TCRdb used MiXCR to reprocess the 5' RACE reads, holding one entry per CDR3 protein. The sample records approximately 40,000 distinct CDR3 sequences, approximately 30% being singletons. The sequenced sample was tumor-infiltrating memory CD4+ T cells sorted from the breast tumor. This sample's subset: memory CD4+ T cells, CD4+CD45RO+CD25-. The origin of the receptors is a female donor with breast cancer.

The chain is built from TRBV6-2 or TRBV6-3 and TRBJ2-1; TRBD2 matches 12 bases. Germline CDR1 is MNHEY and CDR2 is SVGEGT. This CDR3 region has 17 residues. Trimming removed 4 bases from V and 10 bases from J; junction bases left unmatched: 14. CDR3 in amino acids: CASSSIDLAGGGVEQFF. The CDR3, as DNA: TGTGCCAGCAGTTCCATCGACCTAGCGGGAGGGGGAGTAGAGCAGTTCTTC.

This sequence joins TRBV7-2 and TRBJ1-4; perhaps TRBD1 as D (5 bases). The germline gives CDR1 SGHTA, CDR2 FQGNSA. V was clipped by 4 bases and J by 8 bases, with 17 bases between them. The CDR3 runs to 15 residues. The CDR3 nucleotides read TGTGCCAGCAGCTCTGACCCAGGGTCGGTAGAAAAACTGTTTTTT. As protein: CASSSDPGSVEKLFF. The whole variable domain, filled in from reference TRBV7-2 and TRBJ1-4, reads GAGVSQSPSNKVTEKGKDVELRCDPISGHTALYWYRQSLGQGLEFLIYFQGNSAPDKSGLPSDRFSAERTGGSVSTLTIQRTQQEDSAVYLCASSSDPGSVEKLFFGSGTQLSVL.

The rearrangement joins TRBV5-1 to TRBJ2-1, with D maybe TRBD2 (6 bases). The CDR3 spans 16 residues. Germline V CDR1 and CDR2: SGHRS, YFSETQ. Trimming shortened V by 0 bases and J by 6 bases, and 16 bases separated the two germline ends. CDR3 residues: CASSLGGTLGVNEQFF. The CDR3 nucleotides read TGCGCCAGCAGCTTGGGCGGGACCCTGGGGGTCAATGAGCAGTTCTTC.

This clonotype was seen many times. V and J are TRBV20-1 and TRBJ2-7; 12 nucleotides match TRBD2. The CDR3 has 15 amino acids. Germline assignment: CDR1 DFQATT and CDR2 SNEGSKA (reference sequence). V gave up 0 bases and J gave up 6 bases; unmatched junction bases: 6. CDR3 sequence reads: CSARDSSGRALEQYF. The CDR3 DNA is TGCAGTGCTAGAGATTCTAGCGGGAGGGCCCTCGAGCAGTACTTC.

This clonotype was detected many times. The CDR3 is CASSTGQAHYEQYF. The CDR3, as DNA: TGTGCCAGCTCAACGGGACAGGCACACTACGAGCAGTACTTC. The gene calls are TRBV18 and TRBJ2-7; TRBD1 aligns across 8 bases. From germline, CDR1 is KGHSH and CDR2 LQKENI. This CDR3 region has 14 residues. V dropped 5 bases and J dropped 3; count of bases not matched to a gene: 6.

The V gene is TRBV4-1, the J gene TRBJ2-5, with 10 bases identical to TRBD2. After removal of 0 bases from V and 1 base from J, the junction contained 5 bases not matched to a gene. From germline, CDR1 is MGHRA and CDR2 YSYEKL. The CDR3 loop spans 17 amino acids. CDR3 bases: TGCGCCAGCAGCCAAGAATCAGCGGGAGGGGGCCAAGAGACCCAGTACTTC. Encoded protein: CASSQESAGGGQETQYF.

This clonotype was picked up a small number of times. The genes are TRBV2 and TRBJ2-7, with D uncertain. Trimming shortened V by 5 bases and J by 0 bases, and 14 bases separated the two germline ends. The length of the CDR3 is 15 residues. Germline-derived CDR1 and CDR2 are SNHLY and FYNNEI. The CDR3 DNA follows: TGTGCCAGCAGTCGAACACTAAACCTCTCCTACGAGCAGTACTTC. It is translated as CASSRTLNLSYEQYF.

V gene TRBV7-6 combines with J gene TRBJ2-3; 7 bases fit TRBD2. CDR3 length: 14 residues. Germline V gene data show CDR1 as SGHVS and CDR2 as FNYEAQ. After removal of 5 bases from V and 2 bases from J, the junction contained 4 bases not matched to a gene. The CDR3 loop reads CASSKRDYTDTQYF. The CDR3 bases are TGTGCCAGCAGCAAACGGGACTACACAGATACGCAGTATTTT.

This clonotype has only one observation. The chain couples TRBV3-1 to TRBJ2-7; 8 bases agree with TRBD2. This CDR3 is built from 15 residues. Germline V CDR1 and CDR2: LGHDT, YNNKEL (reference sequence). Unmatched junction bases numbered 4, after V lost 2 bases and J lost 1 base. The DNA of the CDR3 is TGTGCCAGCAGCCAATCCGGGACTAGATCCTACGAGCAGTACTTC. This codes for CASSQSGTRSYEQYF.

In the case of this clonotype: A much larger clone is a single base away; this may be a read error. The CDR3 does not end in the conserved phenylalanine or tryptophan, so this is likely a read error. In nucleotides, the CDR3 is TGTGCCAGCAGCTTAGGGCGGGTAGCGGGGTCTTACGAGCAGTACTGC. Translated, it gives CASSLGRVAGSYEQYC. J is TRBJ2-7 and V is TRBV7-2, with 8 bases lining up with TRBD2. The CDR3 sequence is 16 residues long. Germline CDR1 SGHTA, CDR2 FQGNSA. With 1 base clipped from V and 4 bases from J, the junction kept 9 bases outside the gene matches.

This chain connects TRBV6-5 to TRBJ1-2; D perhaps matches TRBD1 (5 bases). Germline V gene sequence: CDR1 MNHEY, CDR2 SVGAGI. There are 12 residues in the CDR3. The ends were cut back, 6 bases at V and 1 base at J, with 6 bases in the middle. The CDR3 coding sequence is TGTGCCAGCAGGGACAATAACTATGGCTACACCTTC. Amino acid sequence: CASRDNNYGYTF.

A remark on this clonotype: A much larger clone differs from this one at a single base, so this may be a read error. It is likely a read error, because the conserved phenylalanine at the end of the CDR3 is missing. CDR3 in DNA: TGCGCCAGCAAGAGGGAGGGAACAGATACGCAGTATTTG. Encoded protein: CASKREGTDTQYL. The J gene is TRBJ2-3, the V gene TRBV5-1, with 7 bases aligning to TRBD2. With V trimmed by 6 bases and J by 3 bases, 4 bases remained unmatched. This CDR3 is built from 13 residues. Germline CDR1 SGHRS, CDR2 YFSETQ.